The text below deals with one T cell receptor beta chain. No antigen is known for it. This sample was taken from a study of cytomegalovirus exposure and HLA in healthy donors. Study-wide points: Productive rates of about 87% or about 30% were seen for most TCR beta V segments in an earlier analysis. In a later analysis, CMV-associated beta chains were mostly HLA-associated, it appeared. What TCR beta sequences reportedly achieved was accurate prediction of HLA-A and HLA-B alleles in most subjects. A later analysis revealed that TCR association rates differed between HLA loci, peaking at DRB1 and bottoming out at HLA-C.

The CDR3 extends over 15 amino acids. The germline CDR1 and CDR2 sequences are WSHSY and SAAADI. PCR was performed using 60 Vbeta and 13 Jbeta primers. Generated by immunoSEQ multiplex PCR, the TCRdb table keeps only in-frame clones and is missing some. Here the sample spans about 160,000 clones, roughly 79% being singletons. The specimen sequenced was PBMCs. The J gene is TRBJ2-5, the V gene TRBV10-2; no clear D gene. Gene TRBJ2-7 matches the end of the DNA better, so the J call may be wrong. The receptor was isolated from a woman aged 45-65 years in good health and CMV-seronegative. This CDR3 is CASSEEAAGSYEQYF. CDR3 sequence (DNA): TGCGCCAGCAGTGAAGAGGCAGCTGGGTCCTACGAGCAGTACTTC.